This T cell receptor (beta chain) was captured by sequencing in a study of CD8 T cells in Susac syndrome. Random-hexamer reverse transcription was applied to about 0.45 to 1 ug RNA. TCR beta CDR3 was amplified by immunoSEQ multiplex PCR. This amplification extended across 54 Vbeta and 13 Jbeta segments. Via MiXCR, TCRdb re-called the immunoSEQ multiplex PCR reads, giving one row per CDR3 protein. The table has about 130,000 distinct CDR3 sequences, roughly 96% seen once. Negative isolation yielded the CD8+ and CD4+ T cells, while FACS enriched the TEMRA cells. Germline assignment: CDR1 DFQATT and CDR2 SNEGSKA (reference sequence). The length of the CDR3 is 11 residues.

The origin of this receptor is a human donor in good health. The sample comprised CD4+ T cells from PBMCs. This rearrangement joins TRBV20-1 to TRBJ2-7; D not certain. The CDR3 region has the DNA TGCAGGGCCGACATACACTACGAGCAGTACTTC. Encoded protein: CRADIHYEQYF.